The T cell receptor beta chain under discussion was sequenced for a study of human T cells and chemical hapten exposure. In the study overall: Minor pooled library volume differences mainly drove per-sample TCR yield variation.

Trimming cost V 5 bases and J 6 bases, with 13 bases left between them. The CDR3 extends over 14 amino acids. Germline V gene data show CDR1 as SEHNR and CDR2 as FQNEAQ (reference sequence). Total RNA was extracted from unfractionated whole blood. Within the library, unique molecular identifiers were attached to each individual cDNA molecule. In the original processing: The median was approximately 89,000 TCRs per sample, ranging roughly 23,224 to 690,600. Using its own MiXCR run on the 5' RACE reads, TCRdb lists one record per CDR3 protein. These V and J calls originate from TCRdb's pipeline instead of the authors' own analysis. The repertoire holds about 120,000 distinct CDR3 sequences, with approximately 20% as singletons.

The source of this sequence is a human donor in good health. The chain is built from TRBV7-9 and TRBJ2-2; D is uncertain. The CDR3 protein is CASSPHSRSGELFF. The CDR3 nucleotides are TGTGCCAGCAGCCCCCACAGTCGTTCCGGGGAGCTGTTTTTT.